This TCR beta chain is drawn from a study of regulatory T cells in long-lasting Graves disease (dated by TCRdb to 2020 to 2022). For the study in its entirety: Newly diagnosed Graves' disease patients had taken antithyroid drugs for less than 3 months. This study used TCR sequencing and RNA sequencing of peripheral blood to compare persistent Graves' disease patients against newly diagnosed Graves' disease patients. The study was conducted in China and was registered as a clinical trial. A total of about 33 samples underwent TCR sequencing: around 13 from persistent and roughly 20 from newly diagnosed Graves' disease patients. On the study overall, not on this receptor specifically: More public clonotypes were shared among persistent patients (roughly 2,700) than among newly diagnosed patients (966). The small sample size was acknowledged by the authors as a limitation that may reduce accuracy. Persistent Graves' disease patients showed lower TCR Shannon entropy and fewer highly expanded clones than newly diagnosed patients, suggesting clonal expansion. Because the primary lesion, thyroid tissue, could not be accessed, the study looked at peripheral blood alone. Sequencing and analysis were limited to the TCR beta chain. Preferential use of TRBV28, TRBJ1-2 and TRBJ2-5 was observed in persistent disease, whereas TRBV20-1 and TRBJ2-1 were favored in newly diagnosed disease.

The CDR3 numbers 15 residues from cysteine through phenylalanine. The entry retains the CDR3 DNA only, 45 bases that are in frame from base 1. As encoded in the germline V gene (reference sequence), CDR1 is WNHNN while CDR2 is SYGVQD. With regard to this clonotype: Its antigen is still unknown. Since a much larger clone is just one base distant, this may be a read error.

What the time point label conveys for this sample: newly diagnosed GD, antithyroid drugs for less than 3 months. RNA was extracted from PBMCs in TRIzol for both TCR sequencing and RNA sequencing. The diagnosis of Graves' disease followed American Thyroid Association guidelines. The patients came from an endocrinology department in Xi'an, China. Each patient gave roughly 8.4 milliliters of peripheral blood, collected in an EDTA anticoagulant tube. Ficoll Paque Plus density gradient separation was used to isolate PBMCs, and no additional T cell sorting was done. RNA quality was checked with an Agilent 2100 Bioanalyzer and agarose gel, and concentration with a NanoDrop 2000. Library creation used multiplex PCR. The sequencing machine was an Illumina HiSeq 4000. CDR3 regions were amplified by Arm-PCR with iRepertoire HTBI primers to construct TCR beta libraries. Before sequencing, the PCR products went through gel purification. The authors' analysis ran thus. A total of 62 TRBV and more than twelve TRBJ segments were identified across samples and were used for gene usage analysis of CDR3 amino acid clonotypes. COPE and FqMerger were used to merge filtered high-quality paired reads into contigs. BLAST was used to align contigs to IMGT TRBV, TRBD and TRBJ reference genes, and CDR3 was defined according to IMGT. Highly expanded clones were defined as clonotypes with a frequency above 0.1%. Shannon entropy was used to measure repertoire diversity, and the Gini coefficient was used to measure V-J evenness. A clonotype was considered public if more than one individual shared it. The public reads were reprocessed in TCRdb via fastp at Q25 and MiXCR, keeping in-frame beta chains. Each record represents a unique CDR3 protein, reported with the most common genes and DNA among its rows. It is TCRdb's table, rather than the study itself, that gives the V and J calls and clone size. The sample has 450,000 to 650,000 distinct CDR3 sequences on record, roughly a sixth of them singletons. Jointly, the top ten make up around 25% of the sample.

The sample also formed part of further work on T cells in Graves' hyperthyroidism and ophthalmopathy. Drawing on the second study: Stable Graves' hyperthyroidism was defined as the absence of progression to ophthalmopathy over 18 months of follow-up. The hyperthyroidism patients were between 18 and 65 years old and newly diagnosed, with a disease duration of less than 2 months. Any patient with an uncontrolled infection, another autoimmune disease, pregnancy or lactation was excluded. Diagnoses were based on clinical symptoms, serum thyroxine and TRAb, thyroid ultrasound and orbital computed tomography. For the first round of RT-PCR on the TCR CDR3, the HTBI primer set was used together with the Qiagen OneStep RT-PCR kit. Most expanded thyroid clonotypes (frequency above 0.001) were also found in blood, which suggests that blood repertoires may mirror thyroid immune responses. Ophthalmopathy was separated from stable hyperthyroidism by a 13 V-J signature model, with around 88% sensitivity and 81% to 82% specificity obtained in cross-validation and 80%/75% obtained in testing. During validation, the model predicted progression to ophthalmopathy a median of roughly 7.1 months ahead of onset, with more than 55% sensitivity and 72.22% specificity. A discovery cohort of roughly 100 patients, roughly 43 with Graves' ophthalmopathy and approximately 57 with stable Graves' hyperthyroidism, was used to find distinguishing TCR V-J signatures. Prospective prediction of ophthalmopathy was tested in an independent validation cohort consisting of roughly 19 hyperthyroidism patients and approximately 16 patients who later progressed to ophthalmopathy. The approximately 100 discovery patients were randomly divided into training and test sets at a 7:3 ratio. In addition, the study compared T-cell repertoires in thyroid tissue and in blood from six Graves' hyperthyroidism patients. Once sampling was done, hyperthyroidism patients were given methimazole at a starting dose of 30 mg daily, whereas ophthalmopathy patients were given high-dose intravenous methylprednisolone. The libraries were constructed in a second round of multiplex PCR and then size-selected and purified. Sequencing of the libraries was done on an Illumina HiSeq2000 using paired-end 100 bp reads. Raw data were processed with SOAPnuke, discarding reads with adapters, uncalled bases, mean Phred below 15, or no exact constant-primer or identifier match. High-quality paired reads were merged using COPE v1.2.5, and each unique nucleotide sequence was defined as a clonotype. MiTCR v1.1 was used to align the clonotypes against IMGT TRBV, TRBD and TRBJ reference segments. The analysis included only V-J combinations with a frequency above 0.0001, which together covered roughly 99% of the repertoires. A TCS score was defined as the ratio between F50 (clonal expansion) and ExV (chaos), using BLOSUM62-based TCRdist between CDR3 peptides within each V-J. Welch's t-statistics and random forest reduced around 550 V-J features to 10 to 15, which were used in a naive Bayes classifier (R e1071). No statistical method was used to set the sample size in advance, and investigators knew the group allocation. According to the paper, TCR Vbeta CDR3 sequencing was carried out on roughly 130 peripheral blood samples, which came from around 43 ophthalmopathy, around 75 hyperthyroidism and roughly 17 progressor patients.

Sequences were derived from peripheral blood mononuclear cells (PBMCs), sampled at new diagnosis, from a patient treated with antithyroid drugs. This clonotype was sampled from a woman aged 35 to 60 with Graves disease. Donor details come from another sample of the same person, matched by shared clones. Recombination linked TRBV10-1 to TRBJ2-1; the junction holds 13 bases that match TRBD2. The bases are TGCGCCAGCATGAAGGGACTAGCGGGGACGGATGAGCACTTCTTC. Its product reads: CASMKGLAGTDEHFF.